This T cell receptor beta chain appears in the sequencing data of a study of T-cell memory formation after mild COVID-19. Study-wide findings and caveats: Later expanders leaned CD4+, whereas clones that contracted between day 15 and 85 were balanced CD4/CD8.

TCRdb reprocessed the 5' RACE reads with MiXCR, giving one entry per CDR3 protein. Of 470,000 or so distinct CDR3 sequences listed, about a sixth are singletons. This clonotype was seen more than once but under ten times. Its specificity is unknown. From germline, CDR1 is SGDLS and CDR2 YYNGEE. J was trimmed by 1 base and V by 0 bases; bases with no gene match: 6. The CDR3 has 17 amino acids. V and J are TRBV9 and TRBJ1-1, with 10 bases that match TRBD1. This receptor was obtained from a man younger than 35 who had mild COVID-19 (a few samples of this study predate the infection). Cell type and time point are not known. Material: PBMCs or a T cell subset sorted from them (not recorded which). CDR3 nucleotides: TGTGCCAGCAGCGTAGAGGGCGACAGGGGGCCGAACACTGAAGCTTTCTTT. This gives the protein CASSVEGDRGPNTEAFF.